Detailed here is one T cell receptor (beta chain). What this receptor recognizes is not known. No base quality information exists; no much larger clone differs at one position. The sample originates from a study of T cells in Graves' hyperthyroidism and ophthalmopathy (dated by TCRdb to the late 2010s). About the study as a whole: Peripheral blood was collected at initial diagnosis, before any treatment. To identify TCR V-J signatures that set the groups apart, the researchers used a discovery cohort of 100 patients, made up of some 41 with Graves' ophthalmopathy and about 55 with stable Graves' hyperthyroidism. An independent validation cohort of under 20 hyperthyroidism patients and approximately 15 patients who later progressed to ophthalmopathy tested prospective prediction of ophthalmopathy. The 80 to 100 discovery patients were randomly divided into training and test sets at a 7:3 ratio. In addition, the study compared T-cell repertoires in thyroid tissue and in blood from a handful of Graves' hyperthyroidism patients. Following sampling, methimazole starting at 30 mg daily was given to hyperthyroidism patients, and high-dose intravenous methylprednisolone was given to ophthalmopathy patients. According to the paper, TCR Vbeta CDR3 sequencing was carried out on some 140 peripheral blood samples, which came from under 50 ophthalmopathy, around 74 hyperthyroidism and roughly 17 progressor patients. Summary of the overall study and its limitations: No statistical method was used to fix the sample size in advance, and group allocation was not hidden from the investigators. Ophthalmopathy was separated from stable hyperthyroidism by a 13 V-J signature model, with approximately 90% sensitivity and around 81% specificity obtained in cross-validation and 80%/75% obtained in testing. In validation, the model predicted progression to ophthalmopathy with 55% to 71% sensitivity and approximately 78% specificity, a median of 6.5 months before onset. Most expanded thyroid clonotypes (frequency above 0.001) were also detected in blood, suggesting blood repertoires may reflect thyroid immune responses.

Stable Graves' hyperthyroidism was defined as the absence of progression to ophthalmopathy over 18 months of follow-up. Hyperthyroidism patients were newly diagnosed, with disease duration under 2 months, and aged 18 to 65 years. Exclusion was applied to patients with uncontrolled infections, other autoimmune diseases, pregnancy or lactation. Diagnoses were established on the basis of clinical symptoms, serum thyroxine and TRAb, thyroid ultrasound, and orbital computed tomography. PBMCs were separated from approximately 9.9 ml of fresh peripheral blood using Ficoll-Paque density gradient centrifugation. Total RNA was extracted using Trizol reagent, and RNA quality was assessed on an Agilent 2100 Bioanalyzer. Reading from cysteine to phenylalanine, the CDR3 counts 15 amino acids. Kept here is only the CDR3 DNA, which spans 45 bases and is read in frame from base 1. Reading the germline V gene gives CDR1 MNHNS and CDR2 SASEGT. V lost 6 bases and J lost 3 bases; the stretch between them is 15 bases long.

The TCR beta CDR3 regions were amplified from the RNA transcripts. A first-round RT-PCR of the TCR CDR3 used the HTBI primer set with the Qiagen OneStep RT-PCR kit. Libraries were constructed in a second round of multiplex PCR, after which size selection and purification were carried out. The libraries were sequenced on an Illumina HiSeq2000 using paired-end 100 bp reads. As for the original processing: Raw data were processed with SOAPnuke, discarding reads with adapters, uncalled bases, mean Phred below 15, or no exact constant-primer or identifier match. COPE v1.2.5 was used to merge the high-quality paired reads, and each unique nucleotide sequence was defined as a clonotype. Clonotypes were aligned to IMGT TRBV, TRBD and TRBJ reference segments using MiTCR v1.1. The analysis was restricted to V-J combinations with a frequency above 0.0001, which together covered over 99% of the repertoires. The TCS score was defined as F50 (clonal expansion) divided by E x V (chaos), with BLOSUM62-based TCRdist calculated between CDR3 peptides within each V-J. Welch's t-statistics and random forest reduced several hundred V-J features to 13, which were used in a naive Bayes classifier (R e1071). TCRdb passed the public sequencing reads through fastp at Q25 and MiXCR, retaining productive beta sequences. Under each unique CDR3 protein, matching rows form one entry showing the most common genes and DNA. The V and J calls shown here were made by TCRdb, not taken from the authors' results. The sample includes approximately 700,000 distinct CDR3 sequences, with less than 20% observed a single time. The top ten clonotypes cover under 9.5% of the sample.

Sequenced material: blood. The chain employs TRBV6-1 and TRBJ1-5; a tentative D match to TRBD1 spans 6 bases. The clonotype comes from a man in his late teens or twenties with Graves' hyperthyroidism. The DNA sequence reads TGTGCCAGCAGCCTACCTAACAGGGTCAATCAGCCCCAGCATTTT. It is translated as CASSLPNRVNQPQHF.